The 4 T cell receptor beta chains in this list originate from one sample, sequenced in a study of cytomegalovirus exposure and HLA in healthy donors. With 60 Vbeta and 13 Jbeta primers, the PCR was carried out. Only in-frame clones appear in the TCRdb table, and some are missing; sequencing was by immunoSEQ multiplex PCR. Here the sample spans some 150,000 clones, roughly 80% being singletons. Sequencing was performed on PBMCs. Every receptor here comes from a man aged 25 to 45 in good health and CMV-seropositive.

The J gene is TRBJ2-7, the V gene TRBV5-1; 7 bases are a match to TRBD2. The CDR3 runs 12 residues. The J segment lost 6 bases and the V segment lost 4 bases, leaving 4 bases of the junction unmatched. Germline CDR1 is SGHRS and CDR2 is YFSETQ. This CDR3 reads CASSDGLVEQYF. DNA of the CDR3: TGCGCCAGCAGCGACGGACTAGTCGAGCAGTACTTC. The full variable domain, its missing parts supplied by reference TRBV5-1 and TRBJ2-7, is KAGVTQTPRYLIKTRGQQVTLSCSPISGHRSVSWYQQTPGQGLQFLFEYFSETQRNKGNFPGRFSGRQFSNSRSEMNVSTLELGDSALYLCASSDGLVEQYFGPGTRLTVT.

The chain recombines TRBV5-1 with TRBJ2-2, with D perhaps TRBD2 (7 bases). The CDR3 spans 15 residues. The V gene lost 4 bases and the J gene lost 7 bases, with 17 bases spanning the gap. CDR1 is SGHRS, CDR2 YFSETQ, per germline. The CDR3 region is CASSPWGGRVGELFF. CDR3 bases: TGCGCCAGCAGCCCTTGGGGGGGGCGCGTCGGGGAGCTGTTTTTT.

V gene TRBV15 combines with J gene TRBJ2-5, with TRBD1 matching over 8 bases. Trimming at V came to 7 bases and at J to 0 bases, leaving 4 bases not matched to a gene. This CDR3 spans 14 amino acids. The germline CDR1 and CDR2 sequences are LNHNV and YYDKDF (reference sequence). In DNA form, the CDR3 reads TGTGCCACCACGAGACAGGGGTACCAAGAGACCCAGTACTTC. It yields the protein CATTRQGYQETQYF.

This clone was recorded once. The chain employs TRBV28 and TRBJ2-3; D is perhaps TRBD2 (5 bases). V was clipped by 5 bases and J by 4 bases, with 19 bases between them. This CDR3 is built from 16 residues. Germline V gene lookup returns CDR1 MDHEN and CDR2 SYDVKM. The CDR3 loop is CASSPRWSVGADTQYF. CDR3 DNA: TGTGCCAGCAGTCCGAGGTGGAGCGTCGGGGCAGATACGCAGTATTTT. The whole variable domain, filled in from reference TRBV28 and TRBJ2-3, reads DVKVTQSSRYLVKRTGEKVFLECVQDMDHENMFWYRQDPGLGLRLIYFSYDVKMKEKGDIPEGYSVSREKKERFSLILESASTNQTSMYLCASSPRWSVGADTQYFGPGTRLTVL.